A selection of T cell receptor beta chains follows, all from one sample in a study of cytomegalovirus exposure and HLA in healthy donors. Sequenced by immunoSEQ multiplex PCR; TCRdb stores in-frame clones only, minus some. Counted here are about 76,000 clones, roughly 92% occurring once; the ten biggest clones make up roughly 2%. The source material was PBMCs. These receptors were collected from a woman aged 18 to 35 in good health and CMV-seropositive. CDR3s include the opening cysteine and the closing phenylalanine or tryptophan. Fields, in order: V gene, J gene, clone size, D gene, CDR3 DNA, CDR3 protein. A D gene is named only where the DNA matches it firmly. Size is omitted from some rows. Given values are once, few, many or a class for expanded clones.

V gene: TRBV11-3
J gene: TRBJ2-7
clone size: -
D gene: -
CDR3 DNA: TGTGCCAGCAGCTCCCCTTACGAGCAGTACTTC
CDR3 protein: CASSSPYEQYF

V gene: TRBV4-1
J gene: TRBJ2-1
clone size: -
D gene: -
CDR3 DNA: TGCGCCAGCAGCCTTTTGGGACTTCCTCCGTACAATGAGCAGTTCTTC
CDR3 protein: CASSLLGLPPYNEQFF

V gene: TRBV9
J gene: TRBJ2-1
clone size: -
D gene: TRBD2
CDR3 DNA: TGTGCCAGCAGCGTAGGTAGCGGGGGTTACAATGAGCAGTTCTTC
CDR3 protein: CASSVGSGGYNEQFF

V gene: TRBV13
J gene: TRBJ2-7
clone size: -
D gene: TRBD2
CDR3 DNA: TGTGCCAGCAGCCCCGCCAGCGGGAGGACCTACGAGCAGTACTTC
CDR3 protein: CASSPASGRTYEQYF

V gene: TRBV30
J gene: TRBJ1-3
clone size: -
D gene: -
CDR3 DNA: TGTGCCTGGAGTGTACCGGTTTCGGACACCATATATTTT
CDR3 protein: CAWSVPVSDTIYF

V gene: TRBV6-1
J gene: TRBJ1-1
clone size: -
D gene: -
CDR3 DNA: TGTGCCAGCACCTGGCAGGATGAAGCTTTCTTT
CDR3 protein: CASTWQDEAFF

V gene: TRBV4-3
J gene: TRBJ2-7
clone size: -
D gene: -
CDR3 DNA: TGCGCCAGCAGCCAATCATCAGGGTCCGTAGCCTCCTACGAGCAGTACTTC
CDR3 protein: CASSQSSGSVASYEQYF

V gene: TRBV9
J gene: TRBJ2-2
clone size: -
D gene: TRBD1
CDR3 DNA: TGTGCCAGCAGCGTAGCGGGACAGGGGGCCGGGGAGCTGTTTTTT
CDR3 protein: CASSVAGQGAGELFF

V gene: TRBV4-2
J gene: TRBJ2-6
clone size: once
D gene: TRBD1
CDR3 DNA: TGTGCCAGCAGCCAGATCCCACTGACAGGGGGCCTCCCCTCTGGGGCCAACGTCCTGACTTTC
CDR3 protein: CASSQIPLTGGLPSGANVLTF

V gene: TRBV30
J gene: TRBJ1-2
clone size: -
D gene: -
CDR3 DNA: TGTGCCTGGAGTGACAGCTCTAACTATGGCTACACCTTC
CDR3 protein: CAWSDSSNYGYTF

V gene: TRBV11-2
J gene: TRBJ2-7
clone size: -
D gene: TRBD2
CDR3 DNA: TGTGCCAGCAGCTTAGATTCCGCGGGAGTCTCCTACGAGCAGTACTTC
CDR3 protein: CASSLDSAGVSYEQYF

V gene: TRBV18
J gene: TRBJ1-2
clone size: -
D gene: TRBD1
CDR3 DNA: TGTGCCAGCTCACCACCGCTCCTAGGGGGCCATGGCTACACCTTC
CDR3 protein: CASSPPLLGGHGYTF

V gene: TRBV11-2
J gene: TRBJ2-7
clone size: -
D gene: TRBD1
CDR3 DNA: TGTGCCAGCAGCCCGCCCTTGGGGACAGGGTACTACGAGCAGTACTTC
CDR3 protein: CASSPPLGTGYYEQYF

V gene: TRBV7-6
J gene: TRBJ1-1
clone size: -
D gene: -
CDR3 DNA: TGTGCCAGCAGCTTAATGTCGGGTGAAGCTTTCTTT
CDR3 protein: CASSLMSGEAFF

V gene: TRBV12-5
J gene: TRBJ2-1
clone size: -
D gene: -
CDR3 DNA: TGTGCTAGTGGAACAGGTGTTTCCTACAATGAGCAGTTCTTC
CDR3 protein: CASGTGVSYNEQFF

V gene: TRBV25-1
J gene: TRBJ1-1
clone size: -
D gene: -
CDR3 DNA: TGTGCCAGCAGTGAACCCCTTGGGGGCACCCGAGGAACTGAAGCTTTCTTT
CDR3 protein: CASSEPLGGTRGTEAFF

V gene: TRBV6-5
J gene: TRBJ1-2
clone size: -
D gene: -
CDR3 DNA: TGTGCCAGCAGGCGACTAGGGAGTGGCTACACCTTC
CDR3 protein: CASRRLGSGYTF

V gene: TRBV4-1
J gene: TRBJ1-3
clone size: once
D gene: -
CDR3 DNA: TGCGCCAGCAGCCGACAAGGGCCGGGGGGCTCTGGAAACACCATATATTTT
CDR3 protein: CASSRQGPGGSGNTIYF

V gene: TRBV11-2
J gene: TRBJ1-2
clone size: -
D gene: -
CDR3 DNA: TGTGCCAGCAGCGAGGCGACCTTATATGGCTACACCTTC
CDR3 protein: CASSEATLYGYTF

V gene: TRBV6-5
J gene: TRBJ2-3
clone size: -
D gene: TRBD1
CDR3 DNA: TGTGCCAGCAGCCCGGGACAGGGAATGAGGGATACGCAGTATTTT
CDR3 protein: CASSPGQGMRDTQYF

V gene: TRBV9
J gene: TRBJ2-7
clone size: -
D gene: -
CDR3 DNA: TGTGCCAGCGGGCAGGCGGGGAACGAGCAGTACTTC
CDR3 protein: CASGQAGNEQYF

V gene: TRBV5-1
J gene: TRBJ2-2
clone size: -
D gene: -
CDR3 DNA: TGCGCCAGCAGCTTGGGTGGGGGCAACACCGGGGAGCTGTTTTTT
CDR3 protein: CASSLGGGNTGELFF

V gene: TRBV7-2
J gene: TRBJ1-2
clone size: -
D gene: -
CDR3 DNA: TGTGCCAGCAGTCCGAGGGGGGGCTATGGCTACACCTTC
CDR3 protein: CASSPRGGYGYTF

V gene: TRBV4-2
J gene: TRBJ2-5
clone size: -
D gene: TRBD2
CDR3 DNA: TGTGCCAGCAGCCAAGATGTGGAAGCGGGGGGGAAAAAAGAGACCCAGTACTTC
CDR3 protein: CASSQDVEAGGKKETQYF

V gene: TRBV18
J gene: TRBJ2-7
clone size: -
D gene: -
CDR3 DNA: TGTGCCAGCTCAATACAGGTCTACGAGCAGTACTTC
CDR3 protein: CASSIQVYEQYF

V gene: TRBV4-3
J gene: TRBJ2-1
clone size: -
D gene: -
CDR3 DNA: TGCGCCAGCAGCCAAGCTCAGATTTACAATGAGCAGTTCTTC
CDR3 protein: CASSQAQIYNEQFF

V gene: TRBV28
J gene: TRBJ2-7
clone size: -
D gene: TRBD1
CDR3 DNA: TGTGCCAGCAGCTCCGGGACAGGGAGAACTACTAGCTCCTACGAGCAGTACTTC
CDR3 protein: CASSSGTGRTTSSYEQYF

V gene: TRBV5-4
J gene: TRBJ2-7
clone size: -
D gene: -
CDR3 DNA: TGTGCCAGCAGCATACAGGGCGAGCAGTACTTC
CDR3 protein: CASSIQGEQYF

V gene: TRBV6-1
J gene: TRBJ2-7
clone size: -
D gene: TRBD2
CDR3 DNA: TGTGCCAGCAGTGAACAGCGGGGGGCAGGGAGAACCTACGAGCAGTACTTC
CDR3 protein: CASSEQRGAGRTYEQYF

V gene: TRBV6-5
J gene: TRBJ2-1
clone size: -
D gene: -
CDR3 DNA: TGTGCCAGCAGTTACTCGTACAGCGGCTCCTACAATGAGCAGTTCTTC
CDR3 protein: CASSYSYSGSYNEQFF

V gene: TRBV4-1
J gene: TRBJ2-7
clone size: once
D gene: -
CDR3 DNA: TGCGCCAGCAGCCTCCGTGGCGGCGCTTCCTACGAGCAGTACTTC
CDR3 protein: CASSLRGGASYEQYF

V gene: TRBV7-2
J gene: TRBJ2-1
clone size: -
D gene: -
CDR3 DNA: TGTGCCAGCAGCTCGCTAGGGACTCCTGGCTCCTACAATGAGCAGTTCTTC
CDR3 protein: CASSSLGTPGSYNEQFF

V gene: TRBV7-2
J gene: TRBJ2-5
clone size: few
D gene: -
CDR3 DNA: TGTGCCAGCAGCTTCCCAGGGGGGGAGACCCAGTACTTC
CDR3 protein: CASSFPGGETQYF

V gene: TRBV11-3
J gene: TRBJ1-3
clone size: -
D gene: -
CDR3 DNA: TGTGCCAGCAGCCGAGGGAACGGGGGAAACACCATATATTTT
CDR3 protein: CASSRGNGGNTIYF

V gene: TRBV30
J gene: TRBJ1-1
clone size: -
D gene: TRBD1
CDR3 DNA: TGTGCCTGGAGCCCGGGACAGGGAGCGACTGAAGCTTTCTTT
CDR3 protein: CAWSPGQGATEAFF

V gene: TRBV11-2
J gene: TRBJ1-4
clone size: -
D gene: -
CDR3 DNA: TGTGCCAGCAGCCTGCGGGCCTCCGAAGAAACTAATGAAAAACTGTTTTTT
CDR3 protein: CASSLRASEETNEKLFF

V gene: TRBV6-6
J gene: TRBJ1-3
clone size: -
D gene: -
CDR3 DNA: TGTGCCAGCAGTTTCGGACAGCCCTCTGGAAACACCATATATTTT
CDR3 protein: CASSFGQPSGNTIYF

V gene: TRBV30
J gene: TRBJ2-2
clone size: -
D gene: -
CDR3 DNA: TGTGCCTGGAGTATCGGGGTTGGCGGGGAGCTGTTTTTT
CDR3 protein: CAWSIGVGGELFF

V gene: TRBV6-5
J gene: TRBJ2-1
clone size: few
D gene: -
CDR3 DNA: TGTGCCAGCAGTTACTCGCCGGGAGTGGGGTTGGATGAGCAGTTCTTC
CDR3 protein: CASSYSPGVGLDEQFF

V gene: TRBV5-1
J gene: TRBJ2-7
clone size: once
D gene: TRBD2
CDR3 DNA: TGCGCCAGCAGCTTGGGAGCGGGAACTGGCTACGAGCAGTACTTC
CDR3 protein: CASSLGAGTGYEQYF

V gene: TRBV5-6
J gene: TRBJ2-1
clone size: -
D gene: -
CDR3 DNA: TGTGCCAGCAGCCCCACGGACAGTTACAATGAGCAGTTCTTC
CDR3 protein: CASSPTDSYNEQFF

V gene: TRBV29-1
J gene: TRBJ2-7
clone size: -
D gene: TRBD1
CDR3 DNA: TGCAGCGTGATGGGACAGGGCTACGAGCAGTACTTC
CDR3 protein: CSVMGQGYEQYF

V gene: TRBV19
J gene: TRBJ2-7
clone size: once
D gene: -
CDR3 DNA: TGTGCCAGTAGTATAGATCGTGGGGCATCCTACGAGCAGTACTTC
CDR3 protein: CASSIDRGASYEQYF

V gene: TRBV5-1
J gene: TRBJ2-7
clone size: -
D gene: TRBD2
CDR3 DNA: TGCGCCAGCAGCCTCTTGGGGGGGGGTAATTACGAGCAGTACTTC
CDR3 protein: CASSLLGGGNYEQYF

V gene: TRBV27
J gene: TRBJ2-3
clone size: -
D gene: TRBD1
CDR3 DNA: TGTGCCAGCAGCCCCTTGGGGACAGGGGGCACAGATACGCAGTATTTT
CDR3 protein: CASSPLGTGGTDTQYF

V gene: TRBV7-9
J gene: TRBJ2-5
clone size: -
D gene: -
CDR3 DNA: TGTGCCAGCACCCCACGAGGTGACCAAGAGACCCAGTACTTC
CDR3 protein: CASTPRGDQETQYF

V gene: TRBV5-1
J gene: TRBJ1-1
clone size: -
D gene: -
CDR3 DNA: TGCGCCAGCAGCATCTCGACAGGTCGGGCAACTGAAGCTTTCTTT
CDR3 protein: CASSISTGRATEAFF

V gene: TRBV19
J gene: TRBJ1-2
clone size: once
D gene: TRBD1
CDR3 DNA: TGTGCCAGTAGTATCCAGACAGGGGTCTATGGCTACACCTTC
CDR3 protein: CASSIQTGVYGYTF

V gene: TRBV7-8
J gene: TRBJ2-2
clone size: -
D gene: TRBD2
CDR3 DNA: TGTGCCAGCAGCTTAGCGACTAGCGGGACGGGGGGGAACACCGGGGAGCTGTTTTTT
CDR3 protein: CASSLATSGTGGNTGELFF

V gene: TRBV7-2
J gene: TRBJ1-1
clone size: -
D gene: -
CDR3 DNA: TGTGCCAGCAGCTTATACGGACAAATGAACACTGAAGCTTTCTTT
CDR3 protein: CASSLYGQMNTEAFF

V gene: TRBV5-4
J gene: TRBJ2-1
clone size: -
D gene: TRBD1
CDR3 DNA: TGTGCCAGCAGCCTGACAGGGGATTCCTACAATGAGCAGTTCTTC
CDR3 protein: CASSLTGDSYNEQFF

V gene: TRBV19
J gene: TRBJ2-5
clone size: -
D gene: TRBD1
CDR3 DNA: TGTGCCAGTAGCCAAGACAGGGGCCAAGAGACCCAGTACTTC
CDR3 protein: CASSQDRGQETQYF

V gene: TRBV4-1
J gene: TRBJ2-1
clone size: -
D gene: -
CDR3 DNA: TGCGCCAGCACCCCCAGCGCCCGAGGGAATGAGCAGTTCTTC
CDR3 protein: CASTPSARGNEQFF

V gene: TRBV27
J gene: TRBJ2-3
clone size: -
D gene: -
CDR3 DNA: TGTGCCAGCAGTTTATCGTATACGTCCCTCCGAGCAGATACGCAGTATTTT
CDR3 protein: CASSLSYTSLRADTQYF

V gene: TRBV2
J gene: TRBJ2-2
clone size: -
D gene: -
CDR3 DNA: TGTGCCAGCATTGAGGGGCGCAGAGGGGAGCTGTTTTTT
CDR3 protein: CASIEGRRGELFF

V gene: TRBV5-4
J gene: TRBJ1-3
clone size: -
D gene: -
CDR3 DNA: TGTGCCAGCAGCGCCCCCCCGTCAGGGGCCTCTGGAAACACCATATATTTT
CDR3 protein: CASSAPPSGASGNTIYF